This record covers a single T cell receptor (beta chain). The data are from a study of blood T cell repertoires in COVID-19. Germline CDR1 and CDR2: MNHEY and SMNVEV (reference sequence). Trimming cost V 3 bases and J 5 bases, with 11 bases left between them. This CDR3 has 13 amino acids. Produced via immunoSEQ multiplex PCR; TCRdb's table is partial and in-frame only. The table has some 170,000 clones, around 83% seen once. What was sequenced was PBMCs or T cells enriched from blood (not recorded which). The sequence came from a man aged 35-49 years who had recovered from COVID-19. The V gene is TRBV27, the J gene TRBJ2-7; possibly TRBD1 for D (5 bases). CDR3 DNA: TGTGCCAGCAGTTTCGGCAGGGCCAACGAGCAGTACTTC. It codes for CASSFGRANEQYF.